This T cell receptor beta chain was found in a study of T-cell memory formation after mild COVID-19. TCRdb reanalysed the 5' RACE reads using MiXCR and keeps one entry per CDR3 protein. The data show about 350,000 distinct CDR3 sequences, roughly 13% seen once. Germline loops: CDR1 LGHNA, CDR2 YNFKEQ. V dropped 4 bases and J dropped 0 bases, with 11 bases sitting between them. The CDR3 has 15 residues. V usage is TRBV4-2 and J usage is TRBJ2-3; no reliable D call. Specimen: PBMCs or a T cell subset sorted from them (not recorded which). This TCR derives from a man between 18 and 29 years old who had mild COVID-19 (a few samples of this study predate the infection). Cell type and time point are not known. This chain's CDR3 is CASSRGSPSTDTQYF. DNA of the CDR3: TGTGCCAGCAGCCGAGGAAGCCCTAGCACAGATACGCAGTATTTT.